The sequence of this T cell receptor beta chain was determined in a study of cytomegalovirus exposure and HLA in healthy donors. PCR used 60 Vbeta primers and 13 Jbeta primers. Clones were read by immunoSEQ multiplex PCR, and TCRdb kept only the in-frame ones, dropping some. This sample yields fewer than 150,000 clones, of which less than 85% are seen a single time; around 6.8% belongs to the top ten. Germline V gives CDR1 MNHEY, CDR2 SMNVEV (reference sequence). The CDR3 has 15 residues. V dropped 8 bases and J dropped 0; count of bases not matched to a gene: 4. Regarding this clone: The antigen remains undetermined.

Broader study findings: A few CMV-associated chains proved CMV antigen-specific in vitro.

The TCR was taken from a man in his forties or fifties in good health and CMV-seropositive. Sequencing was performed on PBMCs. The rearrangement links TRBV27 to TRBJ1-3, with 10 bases fitting TRBD1. CDR3 nucleotide sequence: TGTGCCAGCCTCCGGGACAGGGGCTCTGGAAACACCATATATTTT. It encodes CASLRDRGSGNTIYF.